This TCR beta chain was documented in a study of identical twins. Whole-study results and caveats: The study based its conclusions on cross-sectional statistical analysis and did not follow the same donors. Twins shared out-of-frame alpha sequences with excess low generation probability. Memory repertoires showed no such pattern, whereas abundant cord blood beta clonotypes carried fewer insertions.

Germline V gene lookup returns CDR1 MDHEN and CDR2 SYDVKM. The CDR3 runs to 13 residues. This clonotype has at least ten counts. Its target is unknown. Template switching supplied a universal primer site; unique molecular identifiers were carried on the cDNA. TCRdb processed the 5' RACE reads anew with MiXCR; each CDR3 protein has one entry. This table has a few hundred thousand distinct CDR3 sequences, about a fifth appearing once. The sequencing sample was made of naive T cells sorted from blood. The chain is built from TRBV28 and TRBJ2-7; 8 bases agree with TRBD1. The receptor was derived from a man aged 50 to 59 in good health. In DNA, the CDR3 is TGTGGTCACCAAGGACAGGGCTCCTACGAGCAGTACTTC. Its translation is CGHQGQGSYEQYF.